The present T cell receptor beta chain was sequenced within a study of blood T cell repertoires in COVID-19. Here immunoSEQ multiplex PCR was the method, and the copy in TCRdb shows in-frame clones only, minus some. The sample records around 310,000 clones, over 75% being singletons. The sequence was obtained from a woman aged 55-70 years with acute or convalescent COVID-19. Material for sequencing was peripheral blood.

This chain's CDR3 is CASSSSGGSSYNEQFF. The CDR3 nucleotides are TGCGCCAGCAGCTCCAGTGGAGGGAGCTCCTACAATGAGCAGTTCTTC. The chain links TRBV5-1 to TRBJ2-1, with a tentative D call TRBD2 (6 bases). The germline CDR1 and CDR2 sequences are SGHRS and YFSETQ. The CDR3 loop spans 16 amino acids. Trimming cost V 3 bases and J 0 bases, with 13 bases left between them.